This TCR beta chain was sequenced for a study of tumor-infiltrating lymphocytes in primary liver carcinoma (dated by TCRdb to the late 2010s). Study-level background: Between late 2015 and March 2016, about 5 patients in China with histopathologically diagnosed primary liver carcinoma had their tumors surgically resected. High reproducibility was observed for the technical replicate repertoires, with mean shared-clone rates near 0.89 and correlation coefficients above 0.95. Across five regions of each liver tumor, along with adjacent normal tissue and blood, the study brought together TCRbeta repertoire sequencing, expression microarrays and whole-exome sequencing. Each sample produced about 3.5 to 7.13 million productive TCRbeta reads, and read depth showed no significant difference between tissue types. The five patients, three men and two women aged 30 to 69 years, had hepatocellular carcinoma (four) or combined HCC and intrahepatic cholangiocarcinoma (one). The five patients had tumors staged T1-T3 N0M0, with maximum diameters ranging from roughly 4 to 10 cm. TCRbeta repertoire sequencing covered 35 specimens from 5 patients: 25 or so tumor regions, 5 adjacent noncancerous liver tissues and 5 peripheral blood samples.

Broader findings and caveats from the paper: The study included only four to six patients, and the authors note findings should be validated in a larger study. Compared with blood, tumors had a significantly larger share of the repertoire taken up by the top 250 clones (p = 0.039). Only the TCR beta chain was sequenced, so true repertoire diversity is likely underestimated because unpaired alpha chains were not captured. Consistent with antigen-driven expansion, pairs of tumor regions showed higher repertoire overlap (mean about 36%) than either tumor-adjacent pairs (around 17%) or tumor-blood pairs (roughly 14%). Because the samples were bulk and unsorted, CD4+ and CD8+ T cell repertoires could not be compared.

TCRbeta-specific cDNA was reverse-transcribed from approximately 500 ng total RNA using a constant-region primer and ProtoScript II reverse transcriptase. TCRbeta libraries were built with three nested multiplex PCR rounds, a slightly modified ARM-PCR procedure. Each of the first two PCR rounds ran for approximately 10 cycles using multiplex TRBV1-TRBV30 forward primers together with a Cbeta reverse primer. A final 25-cycle PCR with Deep VentR polymerase added sample barcodes and Illumina adapters. Before sequencing, amplicons of 200-500 bp were gel-purified using a QIAquick gel extraction kit. The TCRbeta amplicons were sequenced with 250-bp paired-end reads on an Illumina HiSeq 2500. The original pipeline was this. Reads were quality-trimmed with Trimmomatic v0.33, and paired reads were merged with FLASH v1.2.11 to recover full CDR3 sequences. V, D and J germline segments were assigned to the rearranged TCRbeta sequences by MiGEC v1.2.1b. Clonotype statistics, along with Shannon-Wiener diversity indices, were calculated using VDJtools v1.0.0. To reduce sampling bias, subsequent analyses other than the diversity analysis used only the 250 most abundant clonotypes in each sample. The raw public data were reprocessed by TCRdb itself: fastp quality trimming at Q25, MiXCR clonotype calling, in-frame beta chains only. Each entry merges the rows of one CDR3 protein and shows their most common DNA and genes. TCRdb assigned the V and J calls; the authors' analysis was not used. This sample holds 250,000 to 350,000 distinct CDR3 sequences; roughly three fifths were observed only once. The top ten constitute about 15% of the sample.

RNA from unsorted whole blood was extracted with TRIzol reagent, and germline DNA was obtained with the DNeasy Blood & Tissue kit. Chronic HBV infection was present in the patients, and the patients were treatment-naive at sampling. Before surgery, around 4.2 milliliters of peripheral blood were collected into K2EDTA tubes. On this clonotype itself: This receptor's antigen is unknown. A read error may explain this, as a much larger clone is one base away.

Relative to germline, V is 7 bases shorter and J is 6 bases shorter, with 11 bases between their ends. Including cysteine and phenylalanine, the CDR3 has 11 amino acids. Solely the CDR3 DNA is kept, with 33 bases framed from the first base. For CDR1 and CDR2, the germline V gene lists SQVTM and ANQGSEA. The V and J segments used are TRBV29-1 and TRBJ2-3; TRBD2 is a weak D gene call, 6 bases matching. Material for sequencing was peripheral blood. The TCR sequence derives from a woman aged 25 to 45 with primary liver carcinoma and hepatitis B virus infection. The CDR3 has the sequence CSGSEGDTQYF. The nucleotide sequence reads as follows: TGCAGCGGGTCGGAGGGGGATACGCAGTATTTT.